The source of this T cell receptor (beta chain) is a study of T cells in Graves' hyperthyroidism and ophthalmopathy. The CDR3 runs 16 residues. The ends lost 7 bases at V and 6 bases at J; junction bases unmatched: 17. Germline CDR1 and CDR2: MNHNS and SASEGT. There were TCR beta CDR3 regions amplified from RNA transcripts. HTBI primers drove first-round RT-PCR of the TCR CDR3. One entry per CDR3 protein results from TCRdb running MiXCR on the multiplex PCR reads. This sample has about 360,000 distinct CDR3 sequences, with around 14% found just once. About this clonotype: Its antigen remains unidentified.

Recently diagnosed hyperthyroidism of less than 2 months' duration affected patients aged 18 to 65. Based on clinical symptoms, serum thyroxine and TRAb, thyroid ultrasound and orbital computed tomography, diagnoses were reached. Study findings and constraints: In simple terms, a model built on 13 V-J features told ophthalmopathy apart from stable hyperthyroidism.

This TCR was sampled from a woman aged 18 to 35 with Graves' hyperthyroidism. The sequencing sample was made of blood. The V and J genes are TRBV6-1 and TRBJ1-2; 7 positions match TRBD1. The CDR3 DNA sequence: TGTGCCAGCACCGAGTACAAGACAGGGAACCCGGATGGCTACACCTTC. Translated: CASTEYKTGNPDGYTF.